This T cell receptor (beta chain) is from a study of identical twins. The CDR3 spans 15 residues. Germline CDR1 is SQVTM and CDR2 is ANQGSEA. The V end lost 4 bases, the J end lost 0 bases, and 15 bases lay between the germline ends. TCRdb recomputed calls from the 5' RACE reads with MiXCR, one row per CDR3 protein. The sample has approximately 190,000 distinct CDR3 sequences; more than 15% are singletons. These data are also associated with another study on T cells expressing NK-cell markers.

The sequence came from a woman younger than 35 in good health. The V gene is TRBV29-1, the J gene TRBJ1-2; D gene unclear. The specimen sequenced was CD8+ T cells sorted from blood. The CDR3, as DNA: TGCAGCGTTGTTAGCGGCGACTCCTCTAACTATGGCTACACCTTC. Its translation is CSVVSGDSSNYGYTF.